The clone carrying this T cell receptor (beta chain) has more than one count but fewer than ten. Its antigen is not known. This entry is derived from a study of blood T cells in healthy people across ages. Study results and limitations: Estimated diversity across one million T cells was deemed an underestimate.

Total RNA was extracted at no less than 6 micrograms per sample. Germline assignment: CDR1 SQVTM and CDR2 ANQGSEA. There are 15 residues in the CDR3. With 2 bases clipped from V and 3 bases from J, the junction kept 6 bases outside the gene matches. Through a sample-barcoded 5' primer and a J-beta primer mix, a second PCR was run for roughly 6 to 11 cycles. Via MiXCR, TCRdb re-called the 5' RACE reads, giving one row per CDR3 protein. The sample has approximately 490,000 distinct CDR3 sequences; less than 25% are singletons. The same data also contributed to another study, on T cells of mothers and their children. That report notes: Barcodes for each sample and 2-4 random nucleotides were added by the M1S primer used in the second PCR. In each mother, TCR beta CDR3 reads exceeded 9 million; in each child, they numbered some 3 million.

The sequencing sample was made of blood. V gene TRBV29-1 combines with J gene TRBJ2-7, with TRBD1 identical over 11 bases. The sequence derives from a boy aged 5-17 years in good health. The CDR3 DNA follows: TGCAGCGTTGAAACTGGACAGGGGGCTGACTACGAGCAGTACTTC. Amino acids: CSVETGQGADYEQYF.